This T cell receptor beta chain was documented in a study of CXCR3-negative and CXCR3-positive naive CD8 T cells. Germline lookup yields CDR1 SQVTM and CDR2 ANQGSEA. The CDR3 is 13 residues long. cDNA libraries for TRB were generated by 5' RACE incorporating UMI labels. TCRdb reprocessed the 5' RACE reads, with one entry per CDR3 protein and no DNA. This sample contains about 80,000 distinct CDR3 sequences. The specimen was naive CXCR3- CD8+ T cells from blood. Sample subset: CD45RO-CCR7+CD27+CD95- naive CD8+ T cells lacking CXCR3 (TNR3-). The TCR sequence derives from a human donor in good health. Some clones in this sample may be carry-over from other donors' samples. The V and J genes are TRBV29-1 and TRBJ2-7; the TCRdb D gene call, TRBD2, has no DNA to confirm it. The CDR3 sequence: CSYTGTGSYEQYF.